The clone carrying this T cell receptor beta chain was recorded at least ten times. Antigen unknown. This CDR3 spans 15 amino acids. Trimming took 5 bases from V and 3 from J; bases not matched to a gene: 8. Germline CDR1 reads SGHTA; CDR2 reads FQGNSA. The iRepertoire nested amplicon-rescue multiplex PCR amplified TCR alpha and beta CDR3s from RNA. For one-step reverse transcription and amplification, about 85-400 ng of tissue mRNA or PBMC total RNA was used. TCRdb processed the multiplex PCR reads anew with MiXCR; each CDR3 protein has one entry. The sample records about 200,000 distinct CDR3 sequences, over 25% being singletons. The data derive from a study of glioma-infiltrating T cells. Regarding the study as a whole: Non-neoplastic patients had below-expected tissue-blood divergence, while all gliomas exceeded expectation.

V gene TRBV7-2 combines with J gene TRBJ1-2; 8 bases are shared with TRBD1. The source material was glioma tissue, nonneoplastic brain tissue, or PBMCs (not recorded which). This receptor was obtained from a human donor with low-grade glioma or glioblastoma, undergoing nonglioma brain surgery, or in good health (not recorded which). CDR3 amino acids: CASSATGGVHYGYTF. CDR3 nucleotides: TGTGCCAGCAGCGCCACAGGGGGTGTACACTATGGCTACACCTTC.